This T cell receptor (beta chain) was recorded in a study of Graves' ophthalmopathy and Graves' hyperthyroidism. Investigators amplified TCR beta CDR3 regions from RNA transcripts. HTBI primers were used in a first-round RT-PCR, which preceded a second-round multiplex PCR. TCRdb passed the multiplex PCR reads through MiXCR, listing each CDR3 protein once. This sample has roughly 700,000 distinct CDR3 sequences, with approximately 40% found just once. This clonotype was counted many times. Patients were excluded if they had other autoimmune diseases or uncontrolled infections, and likewise if pregnancy or lactation applied. The PBMCs used were ones drawn from 9.5 to 10 ml of fresh peripheral blood. The germline V and J ends were trimmed by 7 bases and 3 bases, with 12 bases remaining between them. Germline CDR1 reads SEHNR; CDR2 reads FQNEAQ (reference sequence). This CDR3 region has 13 residues.

This rearrangement joins TRBV7-9 to TRBJ1-1; D not certain. The sequence derives from an adult man with Graves' ophthalmopathy. The sample taken for sequencing was peripheral blood. The CDR3 coding sequence is TGTGCCAGCACACCTCGGACCTACACTGAAGCTTTCTTT. Its translation: CASTPRTYTEAFF.